Each of the 8 T cell receptor beta chains below was sequenced from the same sample in a study of tumor-infiltrating lymphocytes in primary liver carcinoma. The source of the blood RNA was unsorted whole blood, and germline DNA was extracted as well. Starting from around 510 ng of total RNA, TCR beta cDNA was produced with a primer in the constant region. Investigators got TCR beta libraries out of three nested multiplex PCR rounds, done with slightly modified ARM-PCR. A C-beta reverse primer was combined with TRBV1-TRBV30 forward primers in the first two PCR rounds, and each round had 9 to 10 cycles. One entry per CDR3 protein, called by TCRdb with MiXCR from the multiplex PCR reads. The table shows about 180,000 distinct CDR3 sequences, with 50% to 75% occurring only once. The sequencing sample was made of peripheral blood. The receptors derive from a man aged 40-50 years with primary liver carcinoma and hepatitis B virus infection.

As for this clonotype: The junction shows a germline mismatch at one end, possibly a read error. V and J are TRBV6-5 and TRBJ1-6; D is unclear. Germline lookup yields CDR1 MNHEY and CDR2 SVGAGI. This CDR3 has 18 residues. CDR3 region: CASSYSPFQWEDNLPLHF. In DNA, the CDR3 is TGTGCCAGCAGTTACTCGCCCTTCCAGTGGGAGGATAATTTACCCCTCCACTTT.

The chain recombines TRBV4-1 with TRBJ2-1; D might be TRBD1 (5 bases). The CDR3 is 17 amino acids. Germline lookup yields CDR1 MGHRA and CDR2 YSYEKL. The germline V and J ends were trimmed by 4 bases and 0 bases, with 16 bases remaining between them. The CDR3 protein is CASSLLGATASYNEQFF. CDR3 coding DNA: TGCGCCAGCAGCCTTCTTGGGGCTACAGCCTCCTACAATGAGCAGTTCTTC.

On this clonotype itself: One end of the junction does not line up with germline, which may come from a read error. The J gene is TRBJ2-7, the V gene TRBV6-2 or TRBV6-3; D call uncertain. Germline CDR1 and CDR2: MNHEY and SVGEGT. The CDR3 has 15 amino acids. The DNA for the CDR3 is TGTGCCCGCAGTTTGGGCAGGTCCGACTCCTACGAGCAGTACTTC. It translates to CARSLGRSDSYEQYF.

The chain recombines TRBV10-3 with TRBJ2-2, with D possibly TRBD2 on 6 matching bases. The CDR3 consists of 15 residues. CDR1 and CDR2 (germline): ENHRY, SYGVKD. The ends were cut back, 5 bases at V and 3 bases at J, with 13 bases in the middle. CDR3 in DNA: TGTGCCATCAGTCAGGGACTCACTCACACCGGGGAGCTGTTTTTT. Protein: CAISQGLTHTGELFF.

Regarding this clonotype: One end of the junction is discordant with germline, which a read error may explain. This chain links TRBV6-6 with TRBJ2-2; the D call may be TRBD1 or TRBD2 (5 bases each). This CDR3 has 15 amino acids. CDR1 MNHNY and CDR2 SVGAGI come from the germline V gene (reference sequence). The DNA of the CDR3 is TGTGCCAGCAGTTACGATGCGGTCGGGACCGGGGAGATGTTTTTT. Its protein is CASSYDAVGTGEMFF.

Worth noting for this clonotype: At one end the junction does not follow the germline gene, possibly because of a read error. This chain joins TRBV11-2 and TRBJ2-7; the D is unclear. Germline values: CDR1 SGHAT, CDR2 FQNNGV. This CDR3 spans 12 amino acids. The CDR3 DNA reads TGTGCTAGCAGCTTCACCATCTACGTGCAGTACTTC. Its translation is CASSFTIYVQYF.

The V gene is TRBV10-3, the J gene TRBJ1-5; unclear D gene. Germline V CDR1 and CDR2: ENHRY, SYGVKD. V shed 2 bases and J shed 3 bases, with 11 bases lying between them. The CDR3 is 15 amino acids. The CDR3 region has the DNA TGTGCCATCAGTGAGGGTGTGGGTATCAATCAGCCCCAGCATTTT. Its protein product is CAISEGVGINQPQHF.

The chain combines TRBV11-2 with TRBJ1-4; the D is unclear. Germline CDR1 SGHAT, CDR2 FQNNGV. V was shortened by 3 bases and J by 10 bases, with 18 bases between the two germline ends. This CDR3 contains 15 residues. CDR3 bases: TGTGCCAGCAGCTTGGAGGCCTCTCCACGGGGAAAACTGTTTTTT. It yields the protein CASSLEASPRGKLFF.